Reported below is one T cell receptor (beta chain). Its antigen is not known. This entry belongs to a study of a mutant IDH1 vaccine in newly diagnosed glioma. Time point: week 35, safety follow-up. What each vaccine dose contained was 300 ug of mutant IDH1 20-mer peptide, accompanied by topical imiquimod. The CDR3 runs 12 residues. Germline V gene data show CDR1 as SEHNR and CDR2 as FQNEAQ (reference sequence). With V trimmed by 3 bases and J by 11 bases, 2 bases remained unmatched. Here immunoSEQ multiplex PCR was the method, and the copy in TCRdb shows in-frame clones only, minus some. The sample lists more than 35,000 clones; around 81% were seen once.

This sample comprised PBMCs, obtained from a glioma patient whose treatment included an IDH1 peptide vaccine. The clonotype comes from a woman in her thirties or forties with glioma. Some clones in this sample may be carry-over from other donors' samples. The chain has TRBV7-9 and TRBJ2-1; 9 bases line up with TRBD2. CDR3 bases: TGTGCCAGCAGCTTGGGACTAGCAAAGCAGTTCTTC. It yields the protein CASSLGLAKQFF.